These T cell receptor beta chains were read from a single sample in a study of T-cell reconstitution after alpha-beta-depleted transplantation in children. MiXCR, applied by TCRdb to the PCR reads, yields one record per CDR3 protein. The repertoire includes about 980,000 distinct CDR3 sequences, around 30% of them detected once, and 25% to 35% sits in the top ten. The starting material was PBMCs, mostly from graft donor cells, obtained 360 days after TCRalphabeta/CD19-depleted stem cell transplant. The source of these receptors is a boy less than two years old who had a stem cell transplant for SCID, so the T cells may come from the graft donor. The CDR3 runs from the conserved cysteine through the conserved F or W. A D gene is named only where the DNA matches it firmly. Only part of the rows carry a size: once, few, many, or a class if the clone is expanded.

size	V	J	D	DNA	CDR3
many	TRBV7-9	TRBJ1-5	.	TGTGCCAGCAGCTTAAAGGGAGTCAATCAGCCCCAGCATTTT	CASSLKGVNQPQHF
.	TRBV11-2	TRBJ2-3	.	TGTGCCAGCAGCTTAGTCATAAGGGCTAGCGAGCCCAGGAATACGCAGTATTTT	CASSLVIRASEPRNTQYF
few	TRBV20-1	TRBJ2-7	.	TGCAGTGCTAGGCCCGGGACGAGGGAGCAGTACTTC	CSARPGTREQYF
few	TRBV15	TRBJ2-7	.	TGTGCCACCAGCAGAGAACAGGTTTCCTACGAGCAGTACTTC	CATSREQVSYEQYF
.	TRBV3-1	TRBJ1-1	TRBD1	TGTGCCAGCAGCCAAGAACCCCCAGGGGGGAACACTGAAGCTTTCTTT	CASSQEPPGGNTEAFF
few	TRBV12-3/TRBV12-4	TRBJ1-1	.	TGTGCCAGCAGTTTTAAGGCGAGGAACACTGAAGCTTTCTTT	CASSFKARNTEAFF
few	TRBV10-3	TRBJ2-1	.	TGTGCCATCAGTGACCCTAGGGGGGCCGAGCAGTTCTTC	CAISDPRGAEQFF
few	TRBV20-1	TRBJ2-7	.	TGCAGTGCTAGTAGGCTAGCCACCTACGAGCAGTACTTC	CSASRLATYEQYF
many	TRBV20-1	TRBJ2-3	TRBD2	TGCAGTGCTAGAGCCCGAGCGGGGGGGCCGGATACGCAGTATTTT	CSARARAGGPDTQYF
.	TRBV7-9	TRBJ2-1	.	TGTGCCAGCAGCTTACCGGGGAAGGGATCCAATGAGCAGTTCTTC	CASSLPGKGSNEQFF
.	TRBV6-5	TRBJ2-5	TRBD2	TGTGCCAGCAGTTACTTAGCGGGGGGGATGGGGGAGACCCAGTACTTC	CASSYLAGGMGETQYF
few	TRBV20-1	TRBJ2-3	TRBD1	TGCAGTGCTAGAGGGCAGGGGGCCCCAGATACGCAGTATTTT	CSARGQGAPDTQYF
.	TRBV20-1	TRBJ1-3	TRBD1	TGCAGTGCTAGAGGGGGGACAGACTCTGGAAACACCATATATTTT	CSARGGTDSGNTIYF
.	TRBV12-3/TRBV12-4	TRBJ2-1	TRBD2	TGTGCCAGCAGACTTACTAGCGGGGGGCGCAATGAGCAGTTCTTC	CASRLTSGGRNEQFF
.	TRBV20-1	TRBJ2-7	.	TGCAGTGCGTTGCCTGCAGGGGCGAACTACGAGCAGTACTTC	CSALPAGANYEQYF
.	TRBV5-1	TRBJ1-5	.	TGCGCCAGCAGCTTGGATGAAGCCCAGCCCCAGCATTTT	CASSLDEAQPQHF
.	TRBV15	TRBJ2-7	.	TGTGCCACCAGCAGAGGGGTGGTCTCCTACGAGCAGTACTTC	CATSRGVVSYEQYF
.	TRBV7-3	TRBJ2-3	.	TGTGCCAGCAGCTTAGGCAGGATGTCGGCAGATACGCAGTATTTT	CASSLGRMSADTQYF
few	TRBV2	TRBJ2-2	TRBD1	TGTGCCAGCAGTAAAGGACAGGAGAAGCGGACCGGGGAGCTGTTTTTT	CASSKGQEKRTGELFF
once	TRBV10-3	TRBJ2-1	.	TGTGCCATCAGTGACCGGGACGGAGGCAATGAGCAGTTCTTC	CAISDRDGGNEQFF
.	TRBV20-1	TRBJ2-7	.	TGCAGTGCTAGATTACAGTCGATATCCTACGAGCAGTACTTC	CSARLQSISYEQYF
.	TRBV7-8	TRBJ2-1	TRBD2	TGTGCCAGCAGCGTGCCGGGACTAGAGAACAATGAGCAGTTCTTC	CASSVPGLENNEQFF
.	TRBV9	TRBJ2-7	TRBD1	TGTGCCAGCAGCGCGCGACAGGGGCGGAGTGAGCAGTACTTC	CASSARQGRSEQYF
once	TRBV4-2	TRBJ2-3	TRBD2	TGTGCCAGCAGCCAAAGACTAGCGGGGGGGAGCACAGATACGCAGTATTTT	CASSQRLAGGSTDTQYF
few	TRBV7-9	TRBJ1-5	.	TGTGCCAGCTCCGGACAGATGGGGAATCAGCCCCAGCATTTT	CASSGQMGNQPQHF
.	TRBV5-6	TRBJ2-1	TRBD1	TGTGCCAGCAGCCTTGGACAGGGAGAGTTCTTC	CASSLGQGEFF
many	TRBV28	TRBJ1-3	.	TGTGCCAGCGTGGGGGGGCCGGGAAACACCATATATTTT	CASVGGPGNTIYF
.	TRBV20-1	TRBJ2-5	TRBD2	TGCAGTGTGAGACTAGCGGGGGCCCAAGAGACCCAGTACTTC	CSVRLAGAQETQYF
.	TRBV12-3/TRBV12-4	TRBJ2-7	.	TGTGCCAGCAGCCGAAGTATTCTCCCGATCCGCGGCGAGCAGTACTTC	CASSRSILPIRGEQYF
.	TRBV28	TRBJ2-5	.	TGTGCCAGCTGCAGGGGTGGTGGGACCCAGTACTTC	CASCRGGGTQYF
.	TRBV27	TRBJ2-5	TRBD2	TGTGCCAGCAAGATACGAGCGGGGCAAGAGACCCAGTACTTC	CASKIRAGQETQYF
.	TRBV12-3/TRBV12-4	TRBJ2-5	TRBD1	TGTGCCAGCAGTCCTAGGGCAGGGGGTGAGACCCAGTACTTC	CASSPRAGGETQYF
.	TRBV5-6	TRBJ2-7	.	TGTGCCATCAGCTTCGGGCCCCTGCGCGACGAGCAGTACTTC	CAISFGPLRDEQYF
few	TRBV29-1	TRBJ2-7	.	TGCAGCCCTGAAAGTCAGGGAACCCAACAGGGACGGAGCTCCTACGAGCAGTACTTC	CSPESQGTQQGRSSYEQYF
.	TRBV2	TRBJ2-6	.	TGTGCCAGCACGATTATCTCTGGGGCCAACGTCCTGACTTTC	CASTIISGANVLTF
.	TRBV6-5	TRBJ2-5	.	TGTGCCAGCAGTTACTCGGCGACAGAAGAGACCCAGTACTTC	CASSYSATEETQYF
few	TRBV7-2	TRBJ2-1	TRBD1	TGTGCCAGCAGCTTAGAGCCCGGCAGGGGGTACAATGAGCAGTTCTTC	CASSLEPGRGYNEQFF
few	TRBV5-5	TRBJ2-7	.	TGTGCCAGCAGCTTGACCCTTCTCGAGCAGTACTTC	CASSLTLLEQYF
.	TRBV15	TRBJ2-4	.	TGTGCCACCAGCAGAGATAGCCTAGCCAAAAACATTCAGTACTTC	CATSRDSLAKNIQYF
.	TRBV5-1	TRBJ2-2	.	TGCGCCAGCAGCTTGAGGGGCCTGGACTATTCGAACACCGGGGAGCTGTTTTTT	CASSLRGLDYSNTGELFF
.	TRBV21-1	TRBJ2-4	.	TGTGCCAGCAGCTCGCACCTAGCCAAAAACATTCAGTACTTC	CASSSHLAKNIQYF
.	TRBV2	TRBJ2-5	TRBD2	TGTGCCACCACTTTGACTAGCACGGGCCAAGAGACCCAGTACTTC	CATTLTSTGQETQYF
.	TRBV6-4	TRBJ1-1	TRBD1	TGTGCCAGCAGTGTCGACAGGGGAGCGAACACTGAAGCTTTCTTT	CASSVDRGANTEAFF
.	TRBV2	TRBJ2-5	.	TGTGCCAGCAGCACCCTCAGGGGCCTCCAAGAGACCCAGTACTTC	CASSTLRGLQETQYF
few	TRBV29-1	TRBJ2-3	TRBD2	TGCAGCGTTGGGGGGAAGCGGGGGCGGATCACAGATACGCAGTATTTT	CSVGGKRGRITDTQYF
.	TRBV5-6	TRBJ2-3	TRBD2	TGTGCCAGCAGCCGGGAGGTGGATACGCAGTATTTT	CASSREVDTQYF
few	TRBV10-3	TRBJ2-7	.	TGTGCCATCAGAGGGGACACCAGCTCCTACGAGCAGTACTTC	CAIRGDTSSYEQYF
few	TRBV10-3	TRBJ2-4	TRBD1	TGTGCCATCAACCAGACAGGGGCGGTCAAAAACATTCAGTACTTC	CAINQTGAVKNIQYF
few	TRBV6-6	TRBJ1-2	.	TGTGCCAGCAGCCGGGCCCAAACTTATGGCTACACCTTC	CASSRAQTYGYTF
few	TRBV29-1	TRBJ1-1	.	TGCAGCGTTGATGGAAGTGAAGCTTTCTTT	CSVDGSEAFF
few	TRBV6-5	TRBJ2-7	.	TGTGCCAGCAGTTCCCCGACTTACTCCTACGAGCAGTACTTC	CASSSPTYSYEQYF
few	TRBV7-3	TRBJ2-1	TRBD1	TGTGCCAGCAGCTTACAGGGGGCCGATGAGCAGTTCTTC	CASSLQGADEQFF
.	TRBV5-1	TRBJ1-2	.	TGCGCCAGCGCCTCTTTTGGGGTCCCTTATGGCTACACCTTC	CASASFGVPYGYTF